This TCR beta chain was observed in a study of cytomegalovirus exposure and HLA in healthy donors. CDR3 size: 15 residues. Germline CDR1 reads SNHLY; CDR2 reads FYNNEI. The J segment lost 2 bases and the V segment lost 4 bases, leaving 3 bases of the junction unmatched. Whole-study findings and limits: Fewer than 20,000 TCR beta sequences were associated with HLA alleles at 0.05 false discovery rate in a later analysis. Trimming of TCR beta V- and J-genes showed a link, identified in a later analysis, to a missense DCLRE1C variant. In most subjects, TCR beta sequences reportedly gave accurate predictions of HLA-A and HLA-B alleles. In an earlier analysis, in around 590 donors, most V segments appeared productive either ~90% or ~30% of the time.

With respect to this clone: Antigen: not known.

The PCR made use of 60 Vbeta and 13 Jbeta primers. Only in-frame clones appear in the TCRdb table, and some are missing; sequencing was by immunoSEQ multiplex PCR. The data contain more than 110,000 clones, about 80% of them seen just once; the ten biggest clones take up roughly 1.4%. This sequence was found in a young man in good health and CMV-seropositive. The sequencing sample was made of PBMCs. This sequence joins TRBV2 and TRBJ1-5; TRBD1 matches 9 bases. The CDR3 sequence is CASSGQGEGNQPQHF. The CDR3 nucleotides are TGTGCCAGCAGTGGACAGGGGGAGGGCAATCAGCCCCAGCATTTT.